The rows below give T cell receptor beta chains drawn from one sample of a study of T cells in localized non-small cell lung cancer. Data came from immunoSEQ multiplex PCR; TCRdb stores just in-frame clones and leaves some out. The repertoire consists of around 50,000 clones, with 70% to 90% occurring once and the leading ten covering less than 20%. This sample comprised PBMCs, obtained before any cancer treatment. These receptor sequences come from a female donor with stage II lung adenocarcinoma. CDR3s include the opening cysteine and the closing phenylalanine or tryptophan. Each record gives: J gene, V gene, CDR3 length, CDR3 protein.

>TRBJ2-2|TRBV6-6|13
CASSRLEARELFF
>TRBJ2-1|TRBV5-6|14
CASSLDREYNEQFF
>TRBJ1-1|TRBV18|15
CASSQADSLNTEAFF
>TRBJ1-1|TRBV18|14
CASSSADMNTEAFF
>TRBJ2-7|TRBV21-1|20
CASSKGGTSGGAIRPYEQYF
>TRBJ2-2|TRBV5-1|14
CASSLSPGPGELFF
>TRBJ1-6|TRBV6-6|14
CASKERDINSPLHF
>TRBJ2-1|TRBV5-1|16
CASSLDSDYNNNEQFF
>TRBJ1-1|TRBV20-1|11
CSASPGTEAFF
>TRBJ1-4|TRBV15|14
CATSIRQGGEKLFF
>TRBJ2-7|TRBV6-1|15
CASSEFEGAAYEQYF
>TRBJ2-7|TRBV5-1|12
CASSLPSYEQYF
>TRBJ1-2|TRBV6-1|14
CASRPVRGEGGYTF
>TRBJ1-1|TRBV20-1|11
CSAGKSTEAFF
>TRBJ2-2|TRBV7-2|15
CASSSYRTGGGELFF
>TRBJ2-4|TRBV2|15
CASSGGRTLQNIQYF
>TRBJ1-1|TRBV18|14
CASSPDGAHTEAFF